A single sample is the source of the 4 T cell receptor beta chains below, sequenced in a study of blood T cell repertoires in COVID-19. The assay was immunoSEQ multiplex PCR, and TCRdb's table has in-frame clones only and misses some. The data contain around 86,000 clones, 83% of them singletons. The sequenced sample was peripheral blood. The origin of the receptors is a woman at least 80 years old with acute or convalescent COVID-19.

In the case of this clone: One junction end disagrees with the germline gene, perhaps due to a read error. The V gene is TRBV3-1 (or the pseudogene TRBV3-2), the J gene TRBJ2-5; 7 bases agree with TRBD1. CDR3 size: 15 residues. Germline assignment: CDR1 LGHDT and CDR2 YNNKEL (reference sequence). The DNA for the CDR3 is TGTGCCAGCAGCCGTCGAGGGGGCGACCAAGGGACCCAGTACTTC. Translated, it gives CASSRRGGDQGTQYF.

The V gene is TRBV18, the J gene TRBJ2-5; 10 bases align to TRBD1. Germline values: CDR1 KGHSH, CDR2 LQKENI. V lost 3 bases to trimming and J lost 5 bases; unmatched junction nucleotides: 3. The CDR3 loop spans 14 amino acids. CDR3 bases: TGTGCCAGCTCACCTGACAGGGGGCGGGAGACCCAGTACTTC. This encodes CASSPDRGRETQYF.

The V call is TRBV19, the J call TRBJ2-2; 11 positions match TRBD1. The germline gives CDR1 LNHDA, CDR2 SQIVND (reference sequence). V lost 9 bases, J lost 2 bases, and 5 bases stayed unmatched. This CDR3 region has 15 residues. CDR3 region: CARTRTGGNTGELFF. The CDR3 region has the DNA TGTGCCAGAACCCGGACAGGGGGCAACACCGGGGAGCTGTTTTTT. The full variable domain, with the rest looked up from reference TRBV19 and TRBJ2-2, is DGGITQSPKYLFRKEGQNVTLSCEQNLNHDAMYWYRQDPGQGLRLIYYSQIVNDFQKGDIAEGYSVSREKKESFPLTVTSAQKNPTAFYLCARTRTGGNTGELFFGEGSRLTVL.

The CDR3 loop is CASGAGGETQYF. The CDR3 region has the DNA TGTGCCAGTGGGGCGGGAGGAGAGACCCAGTACTTC. This chain joins TRBV6-5 and TRBJ2-5; 8 bases are shared with TRBD2. Germline V gene lookup returns CDR1 MNHEY and CDR2 SVGAGI. V dropped 9 bases and J dropped 4; count of bases not matched to a gene: 4. The CDR3 sequence is 12 residues long.